The source of this T cell receptor beta chain is a study of blood T cell repertoires in COVID-19. Study summary: Samples came from the United States, Italy and Spain, spanning acute and convalescent COVID-19. T cells, B-cell-depleted T cells, or PBMCs provided the cDNA or gDNA that served as material.

Authors' analysis steps: Estimated nucleated cell counts came from reference gene primer amplification. Repertoires were generated with immunoSEQ multiplex PCR, while TCRdb's copy carries only in-frame clones and drops some. V and J calls and clone size are as listed in that table; D and trimming were resolved from the DNA. The table records around 260,000 clones, over 80% of them present only once. This receptor was identified in a man aged 60-69 years who had recovered from COVID-19. The sample was peripheral blood.

CDR3 amino acids: CASTLGGTGGPTDTQYF. The CDR3 DNA is TGTGCCAGCACCCTCGGCGGGACAGGGGGGCCCACAGATACGCAGTATTTT. The V and J genes are TRBV2 and TRBJ2-3; 11 nucleotides line up with TRBD1. Germline V lookup: CDR1 SNHLY, CDR2 FYNNEI. CDR3 length: 17 residues. Trimming removed 7 bases from V and 2 bases from J; junction bases left unmatched: 11.